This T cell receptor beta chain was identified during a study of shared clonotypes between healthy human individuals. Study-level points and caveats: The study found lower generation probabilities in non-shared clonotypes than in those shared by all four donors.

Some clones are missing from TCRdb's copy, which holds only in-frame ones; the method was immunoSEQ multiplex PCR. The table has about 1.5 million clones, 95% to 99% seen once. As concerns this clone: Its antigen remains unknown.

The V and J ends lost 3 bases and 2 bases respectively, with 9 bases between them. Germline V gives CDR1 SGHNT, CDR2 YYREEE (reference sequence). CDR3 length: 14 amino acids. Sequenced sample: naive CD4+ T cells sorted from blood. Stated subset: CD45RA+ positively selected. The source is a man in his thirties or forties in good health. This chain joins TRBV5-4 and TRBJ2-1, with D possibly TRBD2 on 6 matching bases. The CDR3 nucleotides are TGTGCCAGCAGCTACGGGAGAACCTACAATGAGCAGTTCTTC. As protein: CASSYGRTYNEQFF.